Each of the 7 T cell receptor beta chains below was sequenced from the same sample in a study of prognosis after radiotherapy for stage I lung cancer. Amplification of the TCR beta CDR3 (from genomic DNA) was done by two-round multiplex PCR. The first PCR round targeted every TRBV and TRBJ gene with specific primers. TCRdb re-called the multiplex PCR reads through MiXCR, storing one row per CDR3 protein. The sample records around 59,000 distinct CDR3 sequences, 26% being singletons. The sample was PBMCs, taken before or after stereotactic body radiation therapy (not recorded which). Receptors were obtained from a donor aged 50 or older with non-small cell lung cancer.

Comments on this clonotype: One end of the junction varies from germline; a read error may be responsible. This chain uses TRBV28 with TRBJ2-7; D may correspond to TRBD1 or TRBD2 (5 bases each). This CDR3 region has 11 residues. Germline lookup yields CDR1 MDHEN and CDR2 SYDVKM. The CDR3 region has the DNA TGTGCCAGAAGGGGAGCCTACGATCAGTACTTC. Translating gives CARRGAYDQYF.

Concerning this clonotype: A much larger clone lies a single base off, so this may be a read error. The genes are TRBV9 and TRBJ1-3; D uncertain. CDR3 length: 14 residues. Germline V gives CDR1 SGDLS, CDR2 YYNGEE. The chain's CDR3 is CTSSVDETGNTIYF. CDR3 coding DNA: TGTACCAGCAGCGTAGACGAGACTGGAAACACCATATATTTT.

This clonotype was seen many times. The gene calls are TRBV29-1 and TRBJ2-2; maybe TRBD2 (6 bases). The V end lost 7 bases, the J end lost 2 bases, and 8 bases lay between the germline ends. The CDR3 loop spans 12 amino acids. The germline CDR1 and CDR2 sequences are SQVTM and ANQGSEA. This CDR3 is CSAGLNTGELFF. CDR3 nucleotides: TGCAGCGCGGGACTTAACACCGGGGAGCTGTTTTTT.

This clonotype showed up many times. The chain links TRBV3-1 to TRBJ2-7; 7 bases line up with TRBD1. The CDR3 runs to 14 residues. Germline CDR1 is LGHDT and CDR2 is YNNKEL (reference sequence). V shed 2 bases and J 5 bases; nucleotides not matched to a gene: 6. CDR3 bases: TGTGCCAGCAGCCAAACGGCCAGGGGGAACGAGCAGTACTTC. It is translated as CASSQTARGNEQYF.

This clonotype was found many times. This chain joins TRBV4-1 and TRBJ2-1; tentative D call: TRBD2 (6 bases). Trimming removed 1 base at V and 1 base at J, with 11 bases between. Germline-derived CDR1 and CDR2 are MGHRA and YSYEKL. This CDR3 spans 16 amino acids. DNA of the CDR3: TGCGCCAGCAGCCAAGGGTTGGGGGGATCCTACAATGAGCAGTTCTTC. Translation: CASSQGLGGSYNEQFF.

This clonotype was counted many times. The chain uses TRBV6-1 and TRBJ1-5; D is unresolved. The CDR3 totals 13 residues. The germline V gene has CDR1 MNHNS and CDR2 SASEGT. The V and J ends lost 4 bases and 6 bases respectively, with 10 bases between them. CDR3 DNA sequence: TGTGCCAGCAGTGTAACAGTTACTCAGCCCCAGCATTTT. This translates into CASSVTVTQPQHF.

A remark on this clonotype: The junction departs from the called germline gene at one end, perhaps through a read error. The J gene is TRBJ2-5, the V gene TRBV12-3 or TRBV12-4; 7 bases are shared with TRBD1. The CDR3 covers 13 residues. The CDR3 region is CAGSLQGSETQYF. The CDR3 DNA follows: TGTGCCGGCAGTTTACAGGGGAGTGAGACCCAGTACTTC.